This TCR beta chain came from a study of Ad26.COV2.S vaccination and SARS-CoV-2 variants. Treatment specified: some 20 received Ad26.COV2.S at low or high dose, single or two shots; about 5 received placebo; per-sample allocation not given. Specimens were obtained on day 63 following the first vaccine or placebo injection. Adults aged 18-55 years in Boston included the donor. With regard to this clone: The antigen remains unidentified.

Measured with immunoSEQ multiplex PCR; TCRdb has only the in-frame clones, and not every one. In the table there are 300,000 to 350,000 clones, about 88% of which are singletons. Whole-study results and caveats: Marked by substantial breadth, spike-specific CD8+ and CD4+ T cell responses were reportedly seen after vaccination.

The source is a person between 18 and 60 years old who received the Ad26.COV2.S COVID-19 vaccine or a placebo. The sample here was peripheral blood, taken in a trial of Ad26.COV2.S vaccine versus placebo.

CDR3 in amino acids: CASSPEGGGTEAFF. The CDR3 bases are TGCGCCAGCAGCCCGGAAGGGGGCGGCACTGAAGCTTTCTTT. The chain links TRBV5-1 to TRBJ1-1, with 7 bases lining up with TRBD1. This CDR3 has 14 residues. The V gene end was trimmed by 4 bases and the J gene end by 4 bases; junction bases not matched to a gene: 7. The germline CDR1 and CDR2 sequences are SGHRS and YFSETQ.